This TCR beta chain emerged from a study of PD-1 blockade in classical Hodgkin lymphoma. Whole-study context: Treatment was intravenous nivolumab, 3 mg/kg every 2 weeks, until progression.

Libraries were prepared by immunoSEQ multiplex PCR; TCRdb keeps only in-frame clonotypes and omits some of them. The sample yields about 97,000 clones, roughly 83% seen once. With no exception, relapse followed autologous stem cell transplantation in all patients, and brentuximab vedotin exposure varied. This clone was seen a single time. Looked up from germline, CDR1 is SGHRS and CDR2 is YFSETQ. V lost 2 bases, J lost 7 bases, and 19 bases lay in between. This CDR3 is 16 amino acids long. The receptor was isolated from a human donor with classical Hodgkin lymphoma. V gene TRBV5-1 combines with J gene TRBJ2-4, with D tentatively TRBD2 (6 bases). This specimen consisted of peripheral blood mononuclear cells (PBMCs), obtained at baseline. CDR3 sequence (DNA): TGCGCCAGCAGCTTTTCCCCCTCGGGGGACGAGAACATTCAGTACTTC. Protein product: CASSFSPSGDENIQYF.